This TCR beta chain is drawn from a study of blood T cell repertoires in COVID-19 (dated by TCRdb to the early 2020s). Background on the whole study: The collaborator samples originated in the United States, Italy and Spain and spanned the acute and convalescent phases of COVID-19. The repertoires were released in a freely available public database meant as a resource for research on the immune response to SARS-CoV-2. Samples came from the ongoing ImmuneRACE study (first 160 participants) plus 1,254 subjects from 6 global collaborators. The material from the prospective study consisted of cDNA or gDNA derived from T cells, B-cell-depleted T cells, or PBMCs. Sample metadata almost always included a de-identified subject ID, COVID-19 status, age in years and sex. The dataset comprised deeply sampled blood TCRbeta repertoires from subjects exposed to, actively infected with, or recovered from COVID-19. Where available, HLA class I and class II types were obtained from metadata supplied by the sample provider rather than from assay-based typing. General conclusions and limits of the study: Clinical and demographic metadata were provided uncurated, with the amount varying by source and participant.

One collaborating source in Seattle enrolled patients during active infection and followed them longitudinally through the course of disease. Each collaborating institution followed its own protocols to collect whole blood in K2EDTA tubes. Collaborator samples were shipped for TCRbeta analysis as frozen whole blood, isolated PBMCs, or DNA extracted from either sample type. The germline V gene sets CDR1 to SNHLY and CDR2 to FYNNEI. Trimming accounts for 6 bases at V and 5 bases at J, while the number of junction bases matched to no gene is 11. The CDR3, cysteine through phenylalanine, is 15 amino acids long. Left in the record is the CDR3 DNA by itself, 45 bases read in frame from the first base. TCRbeta CDR3 regions were amplified from genomic DNA by means of the immunoSEQ Assay, a bias-controlled multiplex PCR. In the source study's methods: The number of nucleated cells in each sample was estimated from the amplification of reference gene primers within the assay. To quantify the absolute abundance of each unique TCRbeta CDR3 rearrangement, sequence reads were collapsed and filtered. For each sample, productive Simpson clonality was calculated by taking the square root of Simpson's diversity index across productive rearrangements. This immuneACCESS table, as held by TCRdb, lists in-frame sequences with V and J called but not all clones. Of the missing ones, under half trace to an unresolved V gene in checked studies; the others have no known cause. V and J calls and clone size come straight from that table; D and trimming were deduced from the DNA. This sample comprises 300,000 to 350,000 clones, around 90% of them detected only once. 6% to 7% of the sample comes from the top ten.

About this clone itself: Which antigen it targets is not known. No per-base quality is available; no much larger clone lies one base away.

The sequence was collected from a woman aged 25-40 years with COVID-19, enrolled during active disease. The chain employs TRBV2 and TRBJ1-1; TRBD1 agrees with 8 junctional bases. The specimen was peripheral blood. The CDR3 is CASRIQGVGSTEAFF. The base sequence is TGTGCCAGCAGGATACAGGGGGTCGGGAGTACTGAAGCTTTCTTT.